The 10 T cell receptor beta chains below were found in one sample sequenced in a study of OX40 agonist ivuxolimab in advanced cancers. TCRdb keeps only in-frame clones here, not all; method: immunoSEQ multiplex PCR. In the table there are over 25,000 clones, roughly 80% of which are singletons. The sample in question was CD4+ or CD8+ T cells sorted from blood, obtained in a trial of the OX40 agonist ivuxolimab. Receptors were obtained from an adult with an advanced solid tumor such as melanoma, head and neck, liver or kidney cancer.

The gene calls are TRBV28 and TRBJ1-4, with 10 nucleotides matching TRBD1. After removal of 8 bases from V and 4 bases from J, the junction contained 7 bases not matched to a gene. This CDR3 contains 15 residues. The germline V gene has CDR1 MDHEN and CDR2 SYDVKM. CDR3 nucleotide sequence: TGTGCCAGCGTTGGACAGGGGGAATATAATGAAAAACTGTTTTTT. It yields the protein CASVGQGEYNEKLFF.

This clone was detected a few times. The chain uses TRBV5-6 and TRBJ2-3; unclear D gene. The CDR3 loop spans 13 amino acids. V was trimmed by 6 bases and J by 1 base, leaving 9 bases between them. The germline CDR1 and CDR2 sequences are SGHDT and YYEEEE. The CDR3 DNA reads as TGTGCCAGCACCTTTTTAGGCACAGATACGCAGTATTTT. Translation gives CASTFLGTDTQYF.

This rearrangement joins TRBV27 to TRBJ2-7; D is ambiguous. The V gene's germline CDR1 is MNHEY and CDR2 SMNVEV (reference sequence). This CDR3 region has 14 residues. Trimming left V 2 bases short and J 3 bases short, with 11 bases between. In DNA form, the CDR3 reads TGTGCCAGCAGTTTACGGCGAATGGTCTACGAGCAGTACTTC. Translation: CASSLRRMVYEQYF.

J is TRBJ2-5 and V is TRBV5-6; D is perhaps TRBD1 or TRBD2 (6 bases each). The V gene's germline CDR1 is SGHDT and CDR2 YYEEEE. V lost 1 base and J 5 bases, leaving 12 bases between the germline ends. The CDR3 sequence is 14 residues long. CDR3 coding DNA: TGTGCCAGCAGCTTGTGGGGGGCCCCCGAGACCCAGTACTTC. Translated: CASSLWGAPETQYF.

The table lists this clone with a count of one. The chain combines TRBV5-4 with TRBJ1-1; D perhaps matches TRBD1 (5 bases). Between the trimmed V and J ends, which lost 1 base and 0 bases, there was a span of 10 bases. The CDR3 spans 15 residues. CDR1 SGHNT and CDR2 YYREEE come from the germline V gene (reference sequence). The CDR3 here is CASSLSRTMNTEAFF. CDR3 DNA: TGTGCCAGCAGCTTGTCTAGGACAATGAACACTGAAGCTTTCTTT.

The chain carries TRBV11-2 and TRBJ2-7; a weak D match, TRBD1 (6 bases). This CDR3 has 13 residues. Germline CDR1 is SGHAT and CDR2 is FQNNGV. V was shortened by 4 bases and J by 2 bases, with 9 bases between the two germline ends. CDR3 nucleotides: TGTGCCAGCAGCTGGGGACAAGCCTACGAGCAGTACTTC. Its protein is CASSWGQAYEQYF.

V gene TRBV4-1 combines with J gene TRBJ2-1; 11 positions agree with TRBD1. Germline V gives CDR1 MGHRA, CDR2 YSYEKL. V was pared by 1 base and J by 8 bases, with 7 bases of the junction left unmatched. The CDR3 has 16 residues. In DNA, the CDR3 is TGCGCCAGCAGCCAAGTAGGGACAGGGGGTGAGTATGAGCAGTTCTTC. Its translation is CASSQVGTGGEYEQFF.

This clone was seen a few times. The chain combines TRBV28 with TRBJ2-3, with 10 bases aligning to TRBD1. The CDR3 has 15 amino acids. Germline CDR1 is MDHEN and CDR2 is SYDVKM. V dropped 5 bases and J dropped 3; count of bases not matched to a gene: 5. CDR3 region: CASSLTGQGTDTQYF. In nucleotides, the CDR3 is TGTGCCAGCAGTCTCACGGGACAGGGGACAGATACGCAGTATTTT.

The chain employs TRBV2 and TRBJ2-3; tentatively, D is TRBD1 (5 bases). Between the trimmed V and J ends, which lost 3 bases and 0 bases, there was a span of 16 bases. Germline values: CDR1 SNHLY, CDR2 FYNNEI. This CDR3 spans 17 amino acids. The CDR3: CASSDMSRATSTDTQYF. In DNA form, the CDR3 reads TGTGCCAGCAGTGATATGTCCAGGGCAACTAGCACAGATACGCAGTATTTT.

CDR3 region: CASSYSNLGTEAFF. The CDR3 region has the DNA TGTGCCAGCAGTTACTCGAATTTGGGCACTGAAGCTTTCTTT. The V and J genes are TRBV6-6 and TRBJ1-1, with unresolved D. CDR1 MNHNY and CDR2 SVGAGI come from the germline V gene (reference sequence). The CDR3 covers 14 residues. V was clipped by 0 bases and J by 4 bases, with 9 bases between them.